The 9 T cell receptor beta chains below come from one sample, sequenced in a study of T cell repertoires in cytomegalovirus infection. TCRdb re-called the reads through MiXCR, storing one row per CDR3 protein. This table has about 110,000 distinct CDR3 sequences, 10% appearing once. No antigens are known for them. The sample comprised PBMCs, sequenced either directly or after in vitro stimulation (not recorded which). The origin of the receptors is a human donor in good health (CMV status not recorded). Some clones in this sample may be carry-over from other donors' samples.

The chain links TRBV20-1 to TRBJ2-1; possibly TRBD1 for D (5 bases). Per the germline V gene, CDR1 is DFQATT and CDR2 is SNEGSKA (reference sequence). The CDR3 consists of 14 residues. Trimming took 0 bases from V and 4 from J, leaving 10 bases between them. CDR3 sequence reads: CSARDEQGYNEQFF. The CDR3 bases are TGCAGTGCTAGAGACGAGCAGGGTTACAATGAGCAGTTCTTC.

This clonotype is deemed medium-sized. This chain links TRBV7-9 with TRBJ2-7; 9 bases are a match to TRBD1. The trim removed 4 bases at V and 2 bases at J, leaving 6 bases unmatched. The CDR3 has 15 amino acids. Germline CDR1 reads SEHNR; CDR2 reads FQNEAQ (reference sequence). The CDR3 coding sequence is TGTGCCAGCAGCTCGGACAGGGGATTACCCTACGAGCAGTACGTC. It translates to CASSSDRGLPYEQYV.

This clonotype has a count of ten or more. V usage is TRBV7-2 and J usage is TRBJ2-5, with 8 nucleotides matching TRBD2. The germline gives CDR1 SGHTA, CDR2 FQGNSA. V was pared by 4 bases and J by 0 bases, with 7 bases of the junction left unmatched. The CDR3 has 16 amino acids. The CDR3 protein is CASSWVVAGYQETQYF. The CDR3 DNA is TGTGCCAGCAGCTGGGTGGTAGCGGGATACCAAGAGACCCAGTACTTC.

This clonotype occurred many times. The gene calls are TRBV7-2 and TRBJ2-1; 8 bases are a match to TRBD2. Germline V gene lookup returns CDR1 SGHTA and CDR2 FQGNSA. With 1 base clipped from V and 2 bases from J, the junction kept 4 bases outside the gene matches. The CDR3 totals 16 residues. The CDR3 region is CASSLGLAGAYNEQFF. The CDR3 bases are TGTGCCAGCAGCTTAGGGCTAGCGGGCGCCTACAATGAGCAGTTCTTC.

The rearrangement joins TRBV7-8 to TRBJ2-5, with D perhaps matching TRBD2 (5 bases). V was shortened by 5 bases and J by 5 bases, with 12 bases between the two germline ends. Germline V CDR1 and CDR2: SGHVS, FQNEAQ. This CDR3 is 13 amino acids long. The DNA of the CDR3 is TGTGCCAGCAGCCGGGAATCGGTGGAGACCCAGTACTTC. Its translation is CASSRESVETQYF.

This CDR3 is CSASRRTGRNQPQHF. In nucleotides, the CDR3 is TGCAGTGCCTCGAGAAGGACAGGGAGAAATCAGCCCCAGCATTTT. The gene calls are TRBV20-1 and TRBJ1-5, with TRBD1 matching 8 bases. This CDR3 has 15 residues. Losses at the gene ends were 6 bases for V and 4 bases for J; bases not matched to a gene: 11. Germline CDR1 DFQATT, CDR2 SNEGSKA (reference sequence).

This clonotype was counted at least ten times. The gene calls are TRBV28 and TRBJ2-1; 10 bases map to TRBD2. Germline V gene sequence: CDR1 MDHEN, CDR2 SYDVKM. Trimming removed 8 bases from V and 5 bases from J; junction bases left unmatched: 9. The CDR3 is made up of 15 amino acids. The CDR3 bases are TGTGCCAGCGGGAAACTAGCGGGGTTCCACAATGAGCAGTTCTTC. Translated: CASGKLAGFHNEQFF.

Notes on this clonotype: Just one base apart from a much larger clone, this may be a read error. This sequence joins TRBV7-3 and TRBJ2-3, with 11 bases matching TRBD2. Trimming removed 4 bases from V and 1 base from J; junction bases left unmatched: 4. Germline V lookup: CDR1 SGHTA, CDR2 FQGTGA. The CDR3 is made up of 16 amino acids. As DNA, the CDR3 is TGTGCCAGCAGCTATACTAGCGGGGGCTGCACAGATACGCAGTATTTT. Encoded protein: CASSYTSGGCTDTQYF.

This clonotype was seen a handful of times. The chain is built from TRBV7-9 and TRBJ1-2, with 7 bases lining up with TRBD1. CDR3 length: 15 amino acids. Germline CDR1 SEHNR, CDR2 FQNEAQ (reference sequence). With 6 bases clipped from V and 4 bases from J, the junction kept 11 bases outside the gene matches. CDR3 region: CASSTGTARLYGYTF. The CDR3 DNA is TGTGCCAGCAGTACCGGGACAGCACGACTCTATGGCTACACCTTC. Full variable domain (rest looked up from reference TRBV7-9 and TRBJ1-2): DTGVSQNPRHKITKRGQNVTFRCDPISEHNRLYWYRQTLGQGPEFLTYFQNEAQLEKSRLLSDRFSAERPKGSFSTLEIQRTEQGDSAMYLCASSTGTARLYGYTFGSGTRLTVV.